The 14 T cell receptor beta chains below were found in one sample sequenced in a study of regulatory dendritic cells for organ transplantation (dated by TCRdb to 2016 to 2017). The method was the immunoSEQ multiplex PCR assay. The table comes from immuneACCESS by way of TCRdb, which keeps in-frame sequences with V and J called. Part of the clones is missing from these tables; in studies checked, under half for an unresolved V gene and the rest for unknown reasons. In this sample the table shows some 11,000 clones, 75% to 80% of which occur a single time. Roughly 0.98% of the sample is held by the ten biggest clonotypes. Sorted T cell subsets were CFSE-labeled and co-cultured for roughly five days with allogeneic regulatory or mature dendritic cells at a 1:10 DC:T ratio. Antigens for these TCRs are unknown. Material: naive CD8+ T cells from blood cultured with regulatory dendritic cells. This specimen's cell subset or site label, interpreted: CD45RA+ naive T cells. Every receptor here comes from a human donor in good health.

This chain uses TRBV4-3 with TRBJ2-2, with a weak D call TRBD1 (7 bases). This CDR3 has 16 amino acids. From germline, CDR1 is LGHNA and CDR2 YSLEER. The ends were cut back, 4 bases at V and 4 bases at J, with 16 bases in the middle. The CDR3 coding sequence is TGCGCCAGCAGCCTTAGAGGGGGCGGGGCCACCGGGGAGCTGTTTTTT. This sequence encodes CASSLRGGGATGELFF.

The chain carries TRBV10-3 and TRBJ2-2, with D possibly matching TRBD2 (6 bases). V was clipped by 7 bases and J by 4 bases, with 10 bases between them. CDR3 length equals 13 residues. The germline V gene encodes CDR1 ENHRY and CDR2 SYGVKD. The DNA of the CDR3 is TGTGCCATCAAATCGGGGGTCACCGGGGAGCTGTTTTTT. It codes for CAIKSGVTGELFF.

The chain employs TRBV28 and TRBJ2-5; TRBD2 matches 14 bases. The CDR3 totals 16 residues. The J segment lost 1 base and the V segment lost 3 bases, leaving 1 base of the junction unmatched. Germline assignment: CDR1 MDHEN and CDR2 SYDVKM. CDR3 bases: TGTGCCAGCAGTTTCGGGACTAGCGGGGGCCAAGAGACCCAGTACTTC. Translation gives CASSFGTSGGQETQYF.

This chain joins TRBV7-6 and TRBJ1-1, with TRBD1 matching over 11 bases. V was clipped by 5 bases and J by 6 bases; unmatched bases: 8. Germline CDR1 is SGHVS and CDR2 is FNYEAQ. This CDR3 spans 15 amino acids. CDR3 loop: CASSPRTGGRAEAFF. CDR3 in DNA: TGTGCCAGCAGCCCCCGGACAGGGGGCAGGGCTGAAGCTTTCTTT.

CDR3 sequence (DNA): TGTGCCAGCAGCGTATCAGACACTGAAGCTTTCTTT. Its protein is CASSVSDTEAFF. This chain links TRBV9 with TRBJ1-1; D gene unclear. V lost 1 base and J lost 3, with 4 bases in between. Germline values: CDR1 SGDLS, CDR2 YYNGEE. The CDR3 spans 12 residues.

The rearrangement uses TRBV2 and TRBJ2-5, with TRBD2 matching over 7 bases. The CDR3 contains 15 residues. Trimming at V came to 8 bases and at J to 2 bases, leaving 11 bases not matched to a gene. Germline CDR1 reads SNHLY; CDR2 reads FYNNEI. As DNA, the CDR3 is TGTGCCAGCTTGACCGGGACTATAGTACAAGAGACCCAGTACTTC. Amino acids: CASLTGTIVQETQYF.

The genes are TRBV29-1 and TRBJ2-1; TRBD2 aligns across 15 bases. The CDR3 consists of 15 residues. CDR1 is SQVTM and CDR2 is ANQGSEA in the germline V gene. The V and J ends lost 7 bases and 5 bases, in that order; junction bases with no gene match: 6. In nucleotides, the CDR3 is TGCAGCGCGGGACTAGCGGGGGGAAAGGACAATGAGCAGTTCTTC. The encoded protein is CSAGLAGGKDNEQFF.

The chain links TRBV19 to TRBJ2-2; 8 bases agree with TRBD2. With 6 bases clipped from V and 6 bases from J, the junction kept 9 bases outside the gene matches. The CDR3 consists of 15 residues. CDR1 and CDR2 from the germline V gene are LNHDA and SQIVND (reference sequence). The CDR3 bases are TGTGCCAGTAGAAGCGACGGGGGGGCCGCCGGGGAGCTGTTTTTT. Translated, it gives CASRSDGGAAGELFF.

This chain connects TRBV6-5 to TRBJ1-1; D is undetermined. The CDR3 loop spans 16 amino acids. V lost 0 bases to trimming and J lost 0 bases, with 11 bases between them. CDR1 and CDR2 from the germline V gene are MNHEY and SVGAGI. CDR3 amino acids: CASSYSGYYMNTEAFF. DNA for the CDR3: TGTGCCAGCAGTTACTCGGGCTATTACATGAACACTGAAGCTTTCTTT.

The genes are TRBV2 and TRBJ2-7; TRBD1 matches at 8 bases. The germline V gene has CDR1 SNHLY and CDR2 FYNNEI. CDR3 length equals 13 residues. V dropped 6 bases and J dropped 5; count of bases not matched to a gene: 6. This CDR3 is CASRGDRTDEQYF. For the CDR3, the DNA is TGTGCCAGCAGGGGGGACAGGACTGACGAGCAGTACTTC.

This clone was counted a few times. The chain joins TRBV7-2 to TRBJ2-7, with TRBD1 as a possible D gene (8 bases). Germline V gene sequence: CDR1 SGHTA, CDR2 FQGNSA. Trimming shortened V by 5 bases and J by 6 bases, and 17 bases separated the two germline ends. This CDR3 contains 14 residues. CDR3 sequence reads: CASSPIGGTGEQYF. As DNA, the CDR3 is TGTGCCAGCAGCCCTATCGGGGGGACAGGCGAGCAGTACTTC.

The CDR3 region is CASSLDRYGYNEQFF. The CDR3 nucleotides read TGTGCCAGCAGTTTAGACAGGTACGGCTACAATGAGCAGTTCTTC. The V call is TRBV6-4, the J call TRBJ2-1; possibly TRBD1 for D (6 bases). The CDR3 covers 15 residues. The V gene's germline CDR1 is MRHNA and CDR2 SNTAGT. Trimming took off 5 bases at V and 3 bases at J, with 14 bases between the two ends.

In its sample, this clone is medium-sized. The chain uses TRBV5-1 and TRBJ2-3; D uncertain. Trimming stripped 0 bases from V and 0 bases from J, with 8 bases between. This CDR3 has 15 amino acids. Germline V gene lookup returns CDR1 SGHRS and CDR2 YFSETQ. As DNA, the CDR3 is TGCGCCAGCAGCTTGGACAGCCCTAGCACAGATACGCAGTATTTT. Its translation is CASSLDSPSTDTQYF. The variable domain in full, completed from reference TRBV5-1 and TRBJ2-3, reads KAGVTQTPRYLIKTRGQQVTLSCSPISGHRSVSWYQQTPGQGLQFLFEYFSETQRNKGNFPGRFSGRQFSNSRSEMNVSTLELGDSALYLCASSLDSPSTDTQYFGPGTRLTVL.

This chain connects TRBV4-1 to TRBJ2-1; 8 bases line up with TRBD2. The CDR3 totals 19 residues. The germline V gene encodes CDR1 MGHRA and CDR2 YSYEKL. With V trimmed by 0 bases and J by 2 bases, 12 bases remained unmatched. This CDR3 reads CASSQEGVAGRRTYNEQFF. The CDR3 DNA sequence: TGCGCCAGCAGCCAAGAAGGGGTAGCGGGGAGAAGAACCTACAATGAGCAGTTCTTC.